The next 31 T cell receptor beta chains were all read from a single sample in a study of T-cell reconstitution after alpha-beta-depleted transplantation in children. The library targeted TCRbeta and was prepared with unique molecular identifiers. Using its own MiXCR run on the PCR reads, TCRdb lists one record per CDR3 protein. Found here are some 190,000 distinct CDR3 sequences, 11% of them singletons; the top ten hold 13%. Sample: PBMCs, taken before TCRalphabeta/CD19-depleted stem cell transplant. The receptors derive from a boy aged 2 to 10 with acute myeloid leukemia, due to receive a stem cell transplant.

The table lists this clonotype with many counts. The chain has TRBV12-3 or TRBV12-4 and TRBJ2-3; no clear D gene. This CDR3 contains 12 residues. The V end lost 7 bases, the J end lost 4 bases, and 9 bases lay between the germline ends. This CDR3 is CASTSSADTQYF. The DNA of the CDR3 is TGTGCCAGCACCTCGAGTGCAGATACGCAGTATTTT.

This clonotype was detected many times. The chain couples TRBV6-1 to TRBJ2-1; D remains ambiguous. Deletions cut 6 bases from V and 4 bases from J, with 7 bases between. Germline values: CDR1 MNHNS, CDR2 SASEGT. The CDR3 totals 12 residues. CDR3 amino acids: CASRVGYNEQFF. CDR3 bases: TGTGCCAGCAGGGTAGGTTACAATGAGCAGTTCTTC.

This clonotype was recorded at least ten times. The chain combines TRBV12-3 or TRBV12-4 with TRBJ2-3; the D gene is possibly TRBD1 (5 bases). This CDR3 has 15 amino acids. V was trimmed by 3 bases and J by 3 bases, leaving 13 bases between them. CDR3 loop: CASSFVRVRTDTQYF. The DNA for the CDR3 is TGTGCCAGCAGTTTTGTCAGGGTTCGTACAGATACGCAGTATTTT.

This clonotype was observed many times. The rearrangement links TRBV20-1 to TRBJ2-5; D ambiguous. The CDR3 is 13 amino acids. V was cut by 3 bases and J by 2 bases, with 10 bases left in between. Germline V gene data show CDR1 as DFQATT and CDR2 as SNEGSKA (reference sequence). The CDR3 region is CSASFKIQETQYF. CDR3 DNA sequence: TGCAGTGCTAGTTTCAAGATTCAAGAGACCCAGTACTTC.

This clonotype appeared many times. CDR3 DNA sequence: TGCGCCAGCAGCGGGGCGCTAAACACTGAAGCTTTCTTT. It encodes CASSGALNTEAFF. The gene calls are TRBV5-1 and TRBJ1-1; maybe TRBD1 (5 bases). Germline CDR1 reads SGHRS; CDR2 reads YFSETQ. Trimming removed 4 bases from V and 2 bases from J, with 9 bases in between. The CDR3 consists of 13 residues.

This clonotype was counted many times. The J gene is TRBJ2-1, the V gene TRBV5-1; D not resolved. CDR1 and CDR2 from the germline V gene are SGHRS and YFSETQ. The CDR3 loop spans 12 amino acids. Trimming cost V 0 bases and J 9 bases, with 7 bases left between them. The CDR3 bases are TGCGCCAGCAGCTTGGAGCGTGGTGAGCAGTTCTTC. As protein: CASSLERGEQFF.

This clonotype showed up many times. The V and J genes are TRBV6-1 and TRBJ1-3; 9 nucleotides align to TRBD1. The CDR3 sequence is 16 residues long. V shed 7 bases and J 0 bases; nucleotides not matched to a gene: 7. Germline V gene sequence: CDR1 MNHNS, CDR2 SASEGT. CDR3 nucleotide sequence: TGTGCCAGCAAGGGACAGGGAGCAAACTCTGGAAACACCATATATTTT. Translating gives CASKGQGANSGNTIYF.

This clonotype has at least ten counts. This rearrangement joins TRBV7-3 to TRBJ2-6; possible D gene TRBD2, 6 bases. Trimming pared 5 bases from V and 0 bases from J, leaving 17 bases between. Germline V lookup: CDR1 SGHTA, CDR2 FQGTGA. CDR3 length equals 18 residues. The CDR3 reads CASSQSRDLSSGANVLTF. In DNA form, the CDR3 reads TGTGCCAGCAGCCAAAGCAGGGACTTAAGCTCTGGGGCCAACGTCCTGACTTTC. Full variable domain (rest looked up from reference TRBV7-3 and TRBJ2-6): GAGVSQTPSNKVTEKGKYVELRCDPISGHTALYWYRQSLGQGPEFLIYFQGTGAADDSGLPNDRFFAVRPEGSVSTLKIQRTERGDSAVYLCASSQSRDLSSGANVLTFGAGSRLTVL.

This clonotype showed up many times. The V call is TRBV7-2, the J call TRBJ2-1; 7 bases match TRBD1. V trimming: 8 bases; J trimming: 3 bases; junction bases outside the gene matches: 10. The CDR3 runs 15 residues. Germline loops: CDR1 SGHTA, CDR2 FQGNSA. CDR3 sequence reads: CASGRQGSVYNEQFF. The DNA of the CDR3 is TGTGCCAGCGGCAGACAGGGATCGGTCTACAATGAGCAGTTCTTC.

The chain recombines TRBV25-1 with TRBJ2-5, with D uncertain. Germline V lookup: CDR1 MGHDK, CDR2 SYGVNS. V shed 2 bases and J shed 1 base, with 14 bases lying between them. CDR3 length: 16 residues. DNA for the CDR3: TGTGCCAGCAGTGAAGTGGGCTCCCACCGCCAAGAGACCCAGTACTTC. Translating gives CASSEVGSHRQETQYF.

This clonotype was seen ten or more times. Compared with germline, one end of the junction differs, possibly owing to a read error. V is TRBV28 and J is TRBJ2-3, with 10 bases that match TRBD2. Germline lookup yields CDR1 MDHEN and CDR2 SYDVKM. CDR3 length: 17 amino acids. The CDR3, as DNA: TGTGCCAGCAGTTCTCAGGCTAGCGGGAGACTGACAGATACGCATTATTTT. Translated: CASSSQASGRLTDTHYF. The full variable domain, rest sourced from reference TRBV28 and TRBJ2-3, is DVKVTQSSRYLVKRTGEKVFLECVQDMDHENMFWYRQDPGLGLRLIYFSYDVKMKEKGDIPEGYSVSREKKERFSLILESASTNQTSMYLCASSSQASGRLTDTHYFGPGTRLTVL.

In its sample, this clonotype was seen a few times. This chain connects TRBV6-5 to TRBJ2-3; 9 bases align to TRBD1. J was trimmed by 4 bases and V by 6 bases; bases with no gene match: 11. This CDR3 has 16 residues. The germline CDR1 and CDR2 sequences are MNHEY and SVGAGI. The CDR3, as DNA: TGTGCCAGCAGATCCTCGTACAGGGGGCGCCCAGATACGCAGTATTTT. Encoded protein: CASRSSYRGRPDTQYF.

The table lists this clonotype with many counts. The V and J genes are TRBV7-9 and TRBJ1-5, with 7 bases lining up with TRBD1. Germline values: CDR1 SEHNR, CDR2 FQNEAQ (reference sequence). The length of the CDR3 is 15 residues. After removal of 5 bases from V and 9 bases from J, the junction contained 13 bases not matched to a gene. As DNA, the CDR3 is TGTGCCAGCAGCCCAGGGGGGGGCGCAGGGGGGCCCCAGCATTTT. As protein: CASSPGGGAGGPQHF. Supplemented by reference TRBV7-9 and TRBJ1-5, the full variable domain reads DTGVSQNPRHKITKRGQNVTFRCDPISEHNRLYWYRQTLGQGPEFLTYFQNEAQLEKSRLLSDRFSAERPKGSFSTLEIQRTEQGDSAMYLCASSPGGGAGGPQHFGDGTRLSIL.

This clonotype showed up many times. The rearrangement links TRBV20-1 to TRBJ2-1; 10 nucleotides align to TRBD2. This CDR3 is 15 amino acids long. Trimming at V came to 5 bases and at J to 8 bases, leaving 12 bases not matched to a gene. CDR1 and CDR2 (germline): DFQATT, SNEGSKA (reference sequence). In DNA, the CDR3 is TGCAGTGCTCTCACTCCCGGGCTAGCGGGGGATGAGCAGTTCTTC. Its translation: CSALTPGLAGDEQFF.

This clonotype was observed at least ten times. The gene calls are TRBV7-9 and TRBJ2-2; 8 positions agree with TRBD1. The CDR3 is 15 residues long. In germline, CDR1 is SEHNR, CDR2 FQNEAQ (reference sequence). The V and J ends lost 5 bases and 7 bases, in that order; junction bases with no gene match: 9. CDR3 DNA sequence: TGTGCCAGCAGCCTCAGACAGGGGATCATCGGGGAGCTGTTTTTT. Protein product: CASSLRQGIIGELFF.

This clonotype was counted ten times or more. This rearrangement joins TRBV5-4 to TRBJ1-2; TRBD1 is a possible D gene (6 bases). The CDR3 runs 11 residues. Germline CDR1 SGHNT, CDR2 YYREEE (reference sequence). With 3 bases removed from V and 8 bases from J, the gap between germline ends came to 8 bases. Here the CDR3 reads CASSYRDGYTF. For the CDR3, the DNA is TGTGCCAGCAGCTACAGGGACGGCTACACCTTC.

Details on this clonotype: This may be a read error: a much more frequent sequence differs by one nucleotide. This chain links TRBV25-1 with TRBJ2-3, with D tentatively TRBD2 (5 bases). Germline V gives CDR1 MGHDK, CDR2 SYGVNS. This CDR3 is built from 14 residues. The CDR3 reads CVSSPSPRADTQYF. The CDR3 DNA reads as TGTGTCAGCAGCCCTAGCCCGAGGGCAGATACGCAGTATTTT.

This clonotype was seen ten or more times. The chain employs TRBV12-3 or TRBV12-4 and TRBJ1-1; D not certain. The V and J ends lost 5 bases and 4 bases respectively, with 8 bases between them. This CDR3 spans 12 amino acids. CDR3 bases: TGTGCCAGCAGTCCGATAGTCACTGAAGCTTTCTTT. It translates to CASSPIVTEAFF.

This clonotype was found many times. V gene TRBV20-1 combines with J gene TRBJ1-1; weak D call: TRBD1 (6 bases). V was shortened by 0 bases and J by 4 bases, with 12 bases between the two germline ends. This CDR3 region has 14 residues. CDR1 and CDR2 (germline): DFQATT, SNEGSKA (reference sequence). Here the CDR3 reads CSARDGGLSTEAFF. The CDR3 DNA reads as TGCAGTGCTAGAGATGGGGGGCTGAGCACTGAAGCTTTCTTT.

This clonotype came up many times. The chain couples TRBV12-3 or TRBV12-4 to TRBJ1-4, with 9 bases that match TRBD1. Trimming removed 5 bases from V and 8 bases from J; junction bases left unmatched: 6. The CDR3 length is 14 residues. The CDR3 DNA is TGTGCCAGCAGTGAACAGGGGGCTTACGAAAAACTGTTTTTT. This sequence encodes CASSEQGAYEKLFF.

The V gene is TRBV20-1, the J gene TRBJ2-2; TRBD1 matches at 7 bases. Germline V lookup: CDR1 DFQATT, CDR2 SNEGSKA (reference sequence). The CDR3 is 13 residues long. The CDR3 sequence is CSPGTANTGELFF. CDR3 DNA: TGCAGCCCCGGGACAGCTAACACCGGGGAGCTGTTTTTT.

With respect to this clonotype: The junction departs from the called germline gene at one end, perhaps through a read error. The genes are TRBV18 and TRBJ1-2; the match to TRBD1 covers 7 bases. Germline V gene sequence: CDR1 KGHSH, CDR2 LQKENI. The CDR3 spans 13 residues. Here the CDR3 DNA reads TGTGCCAGCTCACCGGGGACAGCGTATGGCGACACCTTC. Protein product: CASSPGTAYGDTF.

This clonotype was seen many times. J is TRBJ2-1 and V is TRBV20-1; D remains ambiguous. The CDR3 loop spans 15 amino acids. CDR1 is DFQATT and CDR2 is SNEGSKA in the germline V gene (reference sequence). The germline V and J ends were trimmed by 6 bases and 3 bases, with 18 bases remaining between them. Written as DNA, the CDR3 is TGCAGTGCGGTACCACCCCAGTACAGCTACAATGAGCAGTTCTTC. This translates into CSAVPPQYSYNEQFF.

In its sample, this clonotype was seen many times. J is TRBJ2-3 and V is TRBV20-1; 12 nucleotides align to TRBD2. The CDR3 covers 18 residues. The germline CDR1 and CDR2 sequences are DFQATT and SNEGSKA (reference sequence). V was pared by 3 bases and J by 0 bases, with 10 bases of the junction left unmatched. CDR3 bases: TGCAGTGCTAGCGTCGTGGCTAGCGGGAGGGCCAGCACAGATACGCAGTATTTT. It specifies CSASVVASGRASTDTQYF.

Turning to this clonotype: A much larger clone differs by one base, so this may be a read error. The CDR3 coding sequence is TGTGCCAGCAGTCTGGGGACTAGCCGGCCTCGGGAGCAGTACTTC. Translated, it gives CASSLGTSRPREQYF. The rearrangement uses TRBV12-3 or TRBV12-4 and TRBJ2-7; 9 bases map to TRBD2. This CDR3 contains 15 residues. With 5 bases clipped from V and 7 bases from J, the junction kept 12 bases outside the gene matches.

At least ten counts were recorded for this clonotype. J is TRBJ1-5 and V is TRBV5-5, with 7 bases lining up with TRBD1. The germline CDR1 and CDR2 sequences are SGHKS and YYEKEE (reference sequence). This CDR3 region has 17 residues. V was clipped by 2 bases and J by 4 bases; unmatched bases: 12. CDR3 sequence: CASSLGPGQAINQPQHF. The DNA for the CDR3 is TGTGCCAGCAGCTTAGGCCCCGGACAGGCCATAAATCAGCCCCAGCATTTT.

This clonotype was seen many times. The genes are TRBV16 and TRBJ2-4; unclear D gene. The CDR3 sequence is 17 residues long. Germline V gene data show CDR1 as KGHSY and CDR2 as FQNENV. Trimming removed 1 base at V and 1 base at J, with 14 bases between. Here the CDR3 reads CASSQLERLGAKNIQYF. For the CDR3, the DNA is TGTGCCAGCAGCCAATTGGAGCGTTTGGGGGCCAAAAACATTCAGTACTTC.

This clonotype was counted ten times or more. This sequence joins TRBV20-1 and TRBJ2-3; maybe TRBD1 (5 bases). V was cut by 6 bases and J by 1 base, with 8 bases left in between. This CDR3 has 12 residues. Germline V CDR1 and CDR2: DFQATT, SNEGSKA (reference sequence). The CDR3 here is CSASRGTDTQYF. CDR3 nucleotide sequence: TGCAGTGCGAGCAGGGGCACAGATACGCAGTATTTT.

In its sample, this clonotype was seen many times. One junction end does not reproduce the germline sequence, and a read error may be involved. V is TRBV2 and J is TRBJ2-5; perhaps TRBD1 as D (7 bases). Germline values: CDR1 SNHLY, CDR2 FYNNEI. The CDR3 has 13 amino acids. CDR3 in DNA: TGTGCCAGCAGTGAACAGGGGGGAGAGACCCATTACTTC. Amino acid sequence: CASSEQGGETHYF.

Ten or more counts support this clonotype. J is TRBJ2-1 and V is TRBV20-1, with no clear D. Germline-derived CDR1 and CDR2 are DFQATT and SNEGSKA (reference sequence). CDR3 length: 22 residues. V was cut by 2 bases and J by 0 bases, with 32 bases left in between. The CDR3 DNA sequence: TGCAGTGCTAGAAGAGGTGGCAGGCCCGCGAGTGCTACACTGAGCTCCTACAATGAGCAGTTCTTC. It encodes CSARRGGRPASATLSSYNEQFF.

This clonotype was detected many times. The chain links TRBV6-5 to TRBJ2-1; D is unclear. V was pared by 5 bases and J by 9 bases, with 11 bases between. Germline V gives CDR1 MNHEY, CDR2 SVGAGI. This CDR3 is built from 12 residues. In nucleotides, the CDR3 is TGTGCCAGCAGTACCTCTAGTGGTGAGCAGTTCTTC. Translation gives CASSTSSGEQFF.